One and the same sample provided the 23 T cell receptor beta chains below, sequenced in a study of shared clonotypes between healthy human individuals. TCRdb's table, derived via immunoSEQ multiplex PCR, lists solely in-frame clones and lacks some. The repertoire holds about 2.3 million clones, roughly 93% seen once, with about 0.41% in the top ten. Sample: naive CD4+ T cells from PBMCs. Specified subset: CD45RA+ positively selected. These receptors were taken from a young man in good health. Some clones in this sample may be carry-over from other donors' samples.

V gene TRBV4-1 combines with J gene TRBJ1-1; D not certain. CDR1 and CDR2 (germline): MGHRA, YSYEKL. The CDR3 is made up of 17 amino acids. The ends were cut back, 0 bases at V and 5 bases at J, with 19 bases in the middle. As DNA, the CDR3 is TGCGCCAGCAGCCAAGATCACGACGGAACTAGGAGTACTGAAGCTTTCTTT. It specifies CASSQDHDGTRSTEAFF.

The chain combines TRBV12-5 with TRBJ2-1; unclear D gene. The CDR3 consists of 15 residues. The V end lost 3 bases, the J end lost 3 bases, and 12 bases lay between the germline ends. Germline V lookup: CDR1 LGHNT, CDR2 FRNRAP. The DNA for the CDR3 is TGTGCTAGTGGTTTCGGCGGATCCCACTACAATGAGCAGTTCTTC. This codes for CASGFGGSHYNEQFF.

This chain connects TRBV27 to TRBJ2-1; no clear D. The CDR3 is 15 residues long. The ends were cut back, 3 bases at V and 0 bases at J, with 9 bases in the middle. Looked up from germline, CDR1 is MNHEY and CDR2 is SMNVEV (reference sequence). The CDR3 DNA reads TGTGCCAGCAGTTTCAGCTCCAGCTCCTACAATGAGCAGTTCTTC. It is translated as CASSFSSSSYNEQFF.

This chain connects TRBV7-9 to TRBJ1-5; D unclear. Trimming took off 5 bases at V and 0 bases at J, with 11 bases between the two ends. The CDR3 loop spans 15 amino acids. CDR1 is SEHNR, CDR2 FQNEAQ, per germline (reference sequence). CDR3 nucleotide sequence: TGTGCCAGCAGCCCCGCGGGTAGTAGCAATCAGCCCCAGCATTTT. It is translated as CASSPAGSSNQPQHF.

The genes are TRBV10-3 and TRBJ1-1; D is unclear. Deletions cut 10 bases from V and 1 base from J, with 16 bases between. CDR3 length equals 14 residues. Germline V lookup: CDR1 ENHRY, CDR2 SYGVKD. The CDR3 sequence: CATAPYYANTEAFF. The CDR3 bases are TGTGCCACCGCCCCTTACTACGCGAACACTGAAGCTTTCTTT.

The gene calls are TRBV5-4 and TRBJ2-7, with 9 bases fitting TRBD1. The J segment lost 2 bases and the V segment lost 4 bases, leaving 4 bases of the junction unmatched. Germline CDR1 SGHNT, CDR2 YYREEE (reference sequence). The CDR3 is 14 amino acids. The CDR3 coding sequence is TGTGCCAGCAGCGACCGACAGGGGGCCTACGAGCAGTACTTC. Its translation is CASSDRQGAYEQYF. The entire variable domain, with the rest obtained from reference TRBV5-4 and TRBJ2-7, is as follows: ETGVTQSPTHLIKTRGQQVTLRCSSQSGHNTVSWYQQALGQGPQFIFQYYREEENGRGNFPPRFSGLQFPNYSSELNVNALELDDSALYLCASSDRQGAYEQYFGPGTRLTVT.

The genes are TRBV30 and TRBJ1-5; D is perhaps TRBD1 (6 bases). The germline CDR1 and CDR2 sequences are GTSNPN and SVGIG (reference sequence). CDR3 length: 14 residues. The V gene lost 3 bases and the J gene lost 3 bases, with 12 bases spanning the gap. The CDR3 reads CAWSVGQINQPQHF. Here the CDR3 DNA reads TGTGCCTGGAGCGTCGGACAGATCAATCAGCCCCAGCATTTT.

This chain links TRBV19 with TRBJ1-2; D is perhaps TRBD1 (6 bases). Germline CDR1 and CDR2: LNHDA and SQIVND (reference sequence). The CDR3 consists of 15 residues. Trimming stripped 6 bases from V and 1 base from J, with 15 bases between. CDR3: CASRERTAFNYGYTF. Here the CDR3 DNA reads TGTGCCAGTAGGGAAAGGACAGCATTTAACTATGGCTACACCTTC.

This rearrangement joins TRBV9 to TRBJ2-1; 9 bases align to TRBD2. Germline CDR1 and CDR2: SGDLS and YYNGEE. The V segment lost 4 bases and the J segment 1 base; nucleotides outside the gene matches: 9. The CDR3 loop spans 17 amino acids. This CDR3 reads CASSISLAGVSYNEQFF. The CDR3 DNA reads TGTGCCAGCAGCATTTCCTTAGCGGGAGTATCCTACAATGAGCAGTTCTTC.

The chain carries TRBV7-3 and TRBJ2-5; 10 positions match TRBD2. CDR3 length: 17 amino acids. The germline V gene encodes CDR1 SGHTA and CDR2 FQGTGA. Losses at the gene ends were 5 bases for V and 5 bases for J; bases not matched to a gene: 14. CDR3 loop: CASSPGASGRPGETQYF. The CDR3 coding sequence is TGTGCCAGCAGCCCGGGGGCTAGCGGGAGACCGGGGGAGACCCAGTACTTC.

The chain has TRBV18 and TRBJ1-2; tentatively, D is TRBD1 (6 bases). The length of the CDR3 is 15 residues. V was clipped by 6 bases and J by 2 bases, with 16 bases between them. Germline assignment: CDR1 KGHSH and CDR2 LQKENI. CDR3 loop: CASSPGGRENYGYTF. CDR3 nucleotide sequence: TGTGCCAGCTCTCCCGGGGGCAGGGAGAACTATGGCTACACCTTC.

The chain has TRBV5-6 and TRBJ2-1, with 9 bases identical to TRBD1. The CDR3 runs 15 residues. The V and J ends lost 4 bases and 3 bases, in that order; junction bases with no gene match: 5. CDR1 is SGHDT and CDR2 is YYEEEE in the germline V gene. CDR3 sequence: CASSPGQGYYNEQFF. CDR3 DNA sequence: TGTGCCAGCAGCCCTGGACAGGGGTACTACAATGAGCAGTTCTTC. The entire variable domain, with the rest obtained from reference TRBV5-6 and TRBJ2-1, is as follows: DAGVTQSPTHLIKTRGQQVTLRCSPKSGHDTVSWYQQALGQGPQFIFQYYEEEERQRGNFPDRFSGHQFPNYSSELNVNALLLGDSALYLCASSPGQGYYNEQFFGPGTRLTVL.

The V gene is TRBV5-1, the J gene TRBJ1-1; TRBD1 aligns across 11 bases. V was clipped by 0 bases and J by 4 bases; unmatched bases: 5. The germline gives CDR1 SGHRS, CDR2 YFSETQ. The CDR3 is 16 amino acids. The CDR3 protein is CASSLGGTGGITEAFF. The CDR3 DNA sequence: TGCGCCAGCAGCTTGGGTGGGACAGGGGGTATCACTGAAGCTTTCTTT.

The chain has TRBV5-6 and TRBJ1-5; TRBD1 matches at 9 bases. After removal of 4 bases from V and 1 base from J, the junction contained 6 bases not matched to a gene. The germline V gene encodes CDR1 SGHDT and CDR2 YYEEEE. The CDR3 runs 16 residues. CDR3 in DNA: TGTGCCAGCAGCCGAGGACAGGGGAGGAGCAATCAGCCCCAGCATTTT. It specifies CASSRGQGRSNQPQHF. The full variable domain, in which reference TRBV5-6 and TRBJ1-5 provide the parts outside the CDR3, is DAGVTQSPTHLIKTRGQQVTLRCSPKSGHDTVSWYQQALGQGPQFIFQYYEEEERQRGNFPDRFSGHQFPNYSSELNVNALLLGDSALYLCASSRGQGRSNQPQHFGDGTRLSIL.

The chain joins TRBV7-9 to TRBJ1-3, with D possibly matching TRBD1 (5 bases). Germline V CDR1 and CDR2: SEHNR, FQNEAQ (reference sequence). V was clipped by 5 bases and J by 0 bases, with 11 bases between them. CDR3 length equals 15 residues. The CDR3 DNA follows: TGTGCCAGCAGCCCCCTGGGGGGCTCTGGAAACACCATATATTTT. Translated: CASSPLGGSGNTIYF.

The CDR3 here is CASSPPSGQGGIGEKLFF. The CDR3 DNA is TGTGCCAGCTCACCACCCTCGGGACAGGGGGGTATTGGTGAAAAACTGTTTTTT. The chain has TRBV18 and TRBJ1-4; 11 bases fit TRBD1. The ends lost 0 bases at V and 7 bases at J; junction bases unmatched: 10. The CDR3 sequence is 18 residues long. Germline CDR1 is KGHSH and CDR2 is LQKENI.

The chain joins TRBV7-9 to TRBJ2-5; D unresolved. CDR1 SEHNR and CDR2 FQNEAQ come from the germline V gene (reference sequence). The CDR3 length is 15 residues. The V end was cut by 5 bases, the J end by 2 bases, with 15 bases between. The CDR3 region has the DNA TGTGCCAGCAGCCGAGGTGGGCCGTATCAAGAGACCCAGTACTTC. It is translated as CASSRGGPYQETQYF.

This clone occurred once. In DNA form, the CDR3 reads TGCAGCGTTGACAGAGGGGGCGCGGAGACCCAGTACTTC. It yields the protein CSVDRGGAETQYF. This sequence joins TRBV29-1 and TRBJ2-5; 7 bases align to TRBD1. The trim removed 3 bases at V and 5 bases at J, leaving 6 bases unmatched. There are 13 residues in the CDR3. Germline loops: CDR1 SQVTM, CDR2 ANQGSEA.

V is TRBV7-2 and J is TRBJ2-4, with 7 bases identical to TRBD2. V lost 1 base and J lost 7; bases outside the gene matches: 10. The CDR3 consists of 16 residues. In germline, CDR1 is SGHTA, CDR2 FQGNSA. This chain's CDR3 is CASSLGWAGEWNIQYF. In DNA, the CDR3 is TGTGCCAGCAGCTTAGGGTGGGCGGGAGAATGGAACATTCAGTACTTC. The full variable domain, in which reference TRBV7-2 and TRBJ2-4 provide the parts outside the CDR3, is GAGVSQSPSNKVTEKGKDVELRCDPISGHTALYWYRQSLGQGLEFLIYFQGNSAPDKSGLPSDRFSAERTGGSVSTLTIQRTQQEDSAVYLCASSLGWAGEWNIQYFGAGTRLSVL.

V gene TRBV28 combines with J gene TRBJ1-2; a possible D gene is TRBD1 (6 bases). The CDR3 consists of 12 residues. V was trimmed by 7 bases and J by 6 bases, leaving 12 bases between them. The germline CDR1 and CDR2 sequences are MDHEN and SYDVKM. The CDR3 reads CASTIEGDGYTF. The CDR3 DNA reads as TGTGCCAGCACCATCGAGGGGGATGGCTACACCTTC.

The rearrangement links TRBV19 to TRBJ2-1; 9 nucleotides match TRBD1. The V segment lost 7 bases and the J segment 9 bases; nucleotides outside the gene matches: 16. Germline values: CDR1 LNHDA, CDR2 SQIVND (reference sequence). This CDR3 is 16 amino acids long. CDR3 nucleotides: TGTGCCAGTATCCCCACAGGGGGCTGGGTGTCAGGTGAGCAGTTCTTC. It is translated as CASIPTGGWVSGEQFF.

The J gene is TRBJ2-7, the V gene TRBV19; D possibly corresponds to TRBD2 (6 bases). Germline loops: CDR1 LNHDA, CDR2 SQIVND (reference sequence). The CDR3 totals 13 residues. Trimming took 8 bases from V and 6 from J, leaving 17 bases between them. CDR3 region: CASAGQGRSEQYF. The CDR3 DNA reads TGTGCCAGTGCGGGGCAGGGAAGGTCCGAGCAGTACTTC.

The CDR3 spells CASIGASSPKLFF. The DNA for the CDR3 is TGTGCCAGTATCGGGGCTTCTTCCCCAAAACTGTTTTTT. The chain uses TRBV19 and TRBJ1-4; maybe TRBD1 (5 bases). CDR1 is LNHDA and CDR2 is SQIVND in the germline V gene (reference sequence). The V end lost 7 bases, the J end lost 10 bases, and 16 bases lay between the germline ends. This CDR3 region has 13 residues.